This T cell receptor (beta chain) was profiled in a study of blood T cell repertoires in COVID-19. Study context: Spain, Italy and the United States supplied samples that represented acute and convalescent COVID-19. From T cells, B-cell-depleted T cells, or PBMCs came the material, which was cDNA or gDNA.

Followed longitudinally, the Seattle patients had been enrolled during active infection. Per the study methods: Estimates of nucleated cell counts were drawn from the amplification of reference gene primers. Data came from immunoSEQ multiplex PCR; TCRdb stores just in-frame clones and leaves some out. V and J calls and clone size are given by that table; D and trimming were obtained from the DNA. Found here are 90,000 or so clones, 80% to 95% of them singletons; the top ten hold roughly 6.3%. The V and J ends lost 6 bases and 1 base respectively, with 10 bases between them. Germline CDR1 MNHEY, CDR2 SMNVEV (reference sequence). The CDR3 totals 14 residues.

Sequencing was performed on peripheral blood. V is TRBV27 and J is TRBJ1-5; D is possibly TRBD1 (5 bases). The TCR comes from a man aged 18 to 29 with COVID-19, enrolled during active disease. CDR3 amino acids: CASSLAGSNQPQHF. The CDR3 region has the DNA TGTGCCAGCAGCTTGGCAGGGAGCAATCAGCCCCAGCATTTT.